The 28 T cell receptor beta chains reported below all come from one sample, sequenced in a study of T-cell memory formation after mild COVID-19. Each CDR3 protein gets one entry after TCRdb re-called the 5' RACE reads with MiXCR. The table lists about 140,000 distinct CDR3 sequences, approximately 21% of them singletons. Sequencing input: PBMCs or a T cell subset sorted from them (not recorded which). These receptors all stem from an adult woman who had mild COVID-19 (a few samples of this study predate the infection). Cell type and time point are not known.

This clonotype was counted only a few times. The chain carries TRBV15 and TRBJ1-5; D ambiguous. Trimming stripped 1 base from V and 7 bases from J, with 14 bases between. CDR1 is LNHNV, CDR2 YYDKDF, per germline (reference sequence). There are 15 residues in the CDR3. CDR3 sequence reads: CATSRASGLGQPQHF. The CDR3 coding sequence is TGTGCCACCAGCAGAGCGAGTGGGTTAGGGCAGCCCCAGCATTTT.

This clonotype has only a few counts. The gene calls are TRBV24-1 and TRBJ2-1; 10 nucleotides agree with TRBD2. This CDR3 is 16 amino acids long. The V segment lost 4 bases and the J segment 7 bases; nucleotides outside the gene matches: 9. Germline assignment: CDR1 KGHDR and CDR2 SFDVKD. In nucleotides, the CDR3 is TGTGCCACCAGTGACCGTACTAGCGGGGTACGGAATGAGCAGTTCTTC. Residues: CATSDRTSGVRNEQFF.

This clonotype has only a few counts. V gene TRBV3-1 combines with J gene TRBJ2-5; D gene uncertain. This CDR3 region has 14 residues. Germline V gives CDR1 LGHDT, CDR2 YNNKEL (reference sequence). V was clipped by 4 bases and J by 0 bases, with 9 bases between them. Here the CDR3 DNA reads TGTGCCAGCAGCCTCCGGACGGACCAAGAGACCCAGTACTTC. It specifies CASSLRTDQETQYF.

This clonotype was seen more than once but under ten times. One junction end does not reproduce the germline sequence, and a read error may be involved. The chain carries TRBV7-7 and TRBJ2-5; 9 bases align to TRBD2. Germline CDR1 is SSHAT and CDR2 is FNYEAQ (reference sequence). The CDR3 is made up of 15 amino acids. The CDR3 nucleotides are TGTGCTAGCAGCTTCGGACTAGCGCGAGGAGAGACCCAGTACTTC. It is translated as CASSFGLARGETQYF.

The gene calls are TRBV6-2 or TRBV6-3 and TRBJ2-5, with 11 bases lining up with TRBD1. Germline CDR1 reads MNHEY; CDR2 reads SVGEGT. The CDR3 totals 19 residues. V gave up 0 bases and J gave up 2 bases; unmatched junction bases: 11. CDR3 sequence (DNA): TGTGCCAGCAGTTACTCCTTTGGAGGGGACAGGGGGAATCAAGAGACCCAGTACTTC. Translation gives CASSYSFGGDRGNQETQYF.

This clonotype was counted between two and nine times. The V call is TRBV19, the J call TRBJ1-1, with a tentative D call TRBD1 (5 bases). In germline, CDR1 is LNHDA, CDR2 SQIVND (reference sequence). Trimming took 7 bases from V and 1 from J, leaving 19 bases between them. The CDR3 has 16 amino acids. The CDR3 sequence: CASTPPGGNSNTEAFF. CDR3 sequence (DNA): TGTGCCAGTACCCCACCGGGGGGGAATTCGAACACTGAAGCTTTCTTT.

Of note for this clonotype: This sequence may be a read error, since a much larger clone differs from it by one base. This chain uses TRBV2 with TRBJ2-6; D call uncertain. CDR3 length: 11 residues. Trimming shortened V by 5 bases and J by 5 bases, and 1 base separated the two germline ends. The germline CDR1 and CDR2 sequences are SNHLY and FYNNEI. For the CDR3, the DNA is TGTGCCAGCAGTAGGGCCAACGTCCTGACTTTC. This codes for CASSRANVLTF.

This clonotype has only a few counts. The V and J genes are TRBV11-2 and TRBJ2-5; TRBD2 agrees at 9 bases. Germline V CDR1 and CDR2: SGHAT, FQNNGV. V was clipped by 5 bases and J by 1 base; unmatched bases: 11. The CDR3 runs to 17 residues. CDR3 in amino acids: CASSPGGRVLRQETQYF. CDR3 sequence (DNA): TGTGCCAGCAGCCCTGGCGGGAGGGTCCTCCGCCAAGAGACCCAGTACTTC.

The chain has TRBV5-4 and TRBJ2-7; 12 nucleotides agree with TRBD2. Trimming at V came to 3 bases and at J to 2 bases, leaving 6 bases not matched to a gene. This CDR3 is built from 16 residues. Germline values: CDR1 SGHNT, CDR2 YYREEE (reference sequence). CDR3 in amino acids: CASSSLGLAGTYEQYF. For the CDR3, the DNA is TGTGCCAGCAGCTCTCTCGGACTAGCGGGAACCTACGAGCAGTACTTC. Full variable domain (rest looked up from reference TRBV5-4 and TRBJ2-7): ETGVTQSPTHLIKTRGQQVTLRCSSQSGHNTVSWYQQALGQGPQFIFQYYREEENGRGNFPPRFSGLQFPNYSSELNVNALELDDSALYLCASSSLGLAGTYEQYFGPGTRLTVT.

This chain connects TRBV10-3 to TRBJ2-5; D uncertain. Germline-derived CDR1 and CDR2 are ENHRY and SYGVKD. Trimming removed 0 bases at V and 4 bases at J, with 18 bases between. CDR3 length: 17 residues. The CDR3 region has the DNA TGTGCCATCAGTGAGTCAAACCCCGGTCGACGAACAGAGACCCAGTACTTC. Amino acid sequence: CAISESNPGRRTETQYF.

This clonotype has just a few counts. This sequence joins TRBV29-1 and TRBJ2-5; D gene uncertain. The CDR3 is 10 residues long. V was cut by 5 bases and J by 4 bases, with 5 bases left in between. Germline loops: CDR1 SQVTM, CDR2 ANQGSEA. CDR3: CSVLAETQYF. CDR3 sequence (DNA): TGCAGCGTTCTTGCAGAGACCCAGTACTTC.

This clonotype has a single count. The chain uses TRBV6-2 or TRBV6-3 and TRBJ1-1; D is uncertain. Germline V lookup: CDR1 MNHEY, CDR2 SVGEGT. V was shortened by 6 bases and J by 8 bases, with 22 bases between the two germline ends. This CDR3 is built from 15 residues. The CDR3 sequence: CASSSPGAAGIEAFF. The CDR3 DNA reads TGTGCCAGCAGCTCCCCGGGCGCCGCTGGGATAGAAGCTTTCTTT.

This clonotype was observed a single time. The chain is built from TRBV6-6 and TRBJ2-6; unclear D gene. The germline gives CDR1 MNHNY, CDR2 SVGAGI (reference sequence). The CDR3 totals 18 residues. Between the trimmed V and J ends, which lost 3 bases and 2 bases, there was a span of 17 bases. The CDR3: CASSYLGPIDPGANVLTF. CDR3 coding DNA: TGTGCCAGCAGTTATCTAGGACCGATAGACCCTGGGGCCAACGTCCTGACTTTC.

This clonotype came up a few times. The V and J genes are TRBV6-6 and TRBJ1-2; D may be TRBD1 (6 bases). Germline CDR1 reads MNHNY; CDR2 reads SVGAGI (reference sequence). The CDR3 spans 16 residues. V lost 6 bases to trimming and J lost 2 bases, with 19 bases between them. This CDR3 reads CASRGGLLTINYGYTF. DNA for the CDR3: TGTGCCAGCAGAGGGGGTCTGTTAACTATCAACTATGGCTACACCTTC.

This clonotype was observed at least ten times. The chain uses TRBV5-1 and TRBJ2-7; TRBD2 matches 15 bases. CDR3 length equals 16 residues. V gave up 4 bases and J gave up 5 bases; unmatched junction bases: 7. Germline values: CDR1 SGHRS, CDR2 YFSETQ. The CDR3 loop reads CASSAPGLAGGNEQYF. The CDR3 region has the DNA TGCGCCAGCAGCGCACCGGGACTAGCGGGAGGCAACGAGCAGTACTTC.

The chain joins TRBV5-4 to TRBJ2-2; D possibly corresponds to TRBD2 (5 bases). The germline gives CDR1 SGHNT, CDR2 YYREEE (reference sequence). There are 16 residues in the CDR3. V shed 4 bases and J shed 1 base, with 14 bases lying between them. The CDR3 loop is CASSPASGRNTGELFF. The CDR3 DNA reads TGTGCCAGCAGCCCCGCCTCGGGGAGGAACACCGGGGAGCTGTTTTTT.

The rearrangement uses TRBV7-9 and TRBJ2-1; D might be TRBD1 or TRBD2, each matching 5 bases. The CDR3 is made up of 16 amino acids. V dropped 4 bases and J dropped 6 bases, with 19 bases sitting between them. Germline-derived CDR1 and CDR2 are SEHNR and FQNEAQ (reference sequence). CDR3 sequence reads: CASSSPQARRVNEQFF. CDR3 coding DNA: TGTGCCAGCAGCTCTCCACAGGCCCGGCGGGTCAATGAGCAGTTCTTC. Drawing the rest from reference TRBV7-9 and TRBJ2-1, the complete variable domain is DTGVSQNPRHKITKRGQNVTFRCDPISEHNRLYWYRQTLGQGPEFLTYFQNEAQLEKSRLLSDRFSAERPKGSFSTLEIQRTEQGDSAMYLCASSSPQARRVNEQFFGPGTRLTVL.

The CDR3 here is CASSRQAGGSTDTQYF. CDR3 DNA sequence: TGTGCCAGCAGCCGGCAAGCGGGGGGTAGCACAGATACGCAGTATTTT. The rearrangement links TRBV6-6 to TRBJ2-3; 9 positions match TRBD2. The ends lost 6 bases at V and 0 bases at J; junction bases unmatched: 7. The CDR3 covers 16 residues. The germline V gene encodes CDR1 MNHNY and CDR2 SVGAGI (reference sequence).

This rearrangement joins TRBV7-9 to TRBJ2-5; a weak D match, TRBD2 (6 bases). Trimming took 2 bases from V and 2 from J, leaving 9 bases between them. In germline, CDR1 is SEHNR, CDR2 FQNEAQ (reference sequence). The CDR3 is 14 amino acids. CDR3 sequence reads: CASSLTSRQETQYF. DNA for the CDR3: TGTGCCAGCAGCTTAACTAGCCGACAAGAGACCCAGTACTTC.

This clonotype was seen a handful of times. The rearrangement joins TRBV7-9 to TRBJ1-2; D may be TRBD1 (6 bases). The CDR3 is 13 residues long. Germline V CDR1 and CDR2: SEHNR, FQNEAQ (reference sequence). Between the trimmed V and J ends, which lost 1 base and 6 bases, there was a span of 9 bases. CDR3 loop: CASSLVGAHGYTF. CDR3 nucleotides: TGTGCCAGCAGCTTAGTGGGGGCGCATGGCTACACCTTC.

This clonotype was seen a handful of times. The rearrangement joins TRBV12-3 or TRBV12-4 to TRBJ2-7; D not certain. CDR3 size: 10 residues. Between the trimmed V and J ends, which lost 3 bases and 7 bases, there was a span of 4 bases. The CDR3 DNA follows: TGTGCCAGCAGTTTGGGGGAGCAGTACTTC. Translating gives CASSLGEQYF.

This clonotype was detected a few times. V and J are TRBV5-1 and TRBJ2-1; TRBD2 is a possible D gene (7 bases). Per the germline V gene, CDR1 is SGHRS and CDR2 is YFSETQ. The CDR3 has 15 residues. Trimming took 4 bases from V and 3 from J, leaving 14 bases between them. The CDR3 spells CASSGRGANYNEQFF. In DNA form, the CDR3 reads TGCGCCAGCAGCGGCCGGGGGGCCAACTACAATGAGCAGTTCTTC. Together with reference TRBV5-1 and TRBJ2-1, the CDR3 gives the full variable domain: KAGVTQTPRYLIKTRGQQVTLSCSPISGHRSVSWYQQTPGQGLQFLFEYFSETQRNKGNFPGRFSGRQFSNSRSEMNVSTLELGDSALYLCASSGRGANYNEQFFGPGTRLTVL.

The table lists this clonotype with a few counts. The chain carries TRBV6-5 and TRBJ1-5; 8 bases are a match to TRBD1. There are 15 residues in the CDR3. V dropped 6 bases and J dropped 2; count of bases not matched to a gene: 6. The germline CDR1 and CDR2 sequences are MNHEY and SVGAGI. As DNA, the CDR3 is TGTGCCAGCAGCCTTGACAGGGGAGGCAATCAGCCCCAGCATTTT. It codes for CASSLDRGGNQPQHF.

This chain joins TRBV7-9 and TRBJ2-5; D ambiguous. There are 14 residues in the CDR3. Germline CDR1 and CDR2: SEHNR and FQNEAQ (reference sequence). The germline V and J ends were trimmed by 4 bases and 5 bases, with 14 bases remaining between them. The CDR3 coding sequence is TGTGCCAGCAGCTCTCGAGCGACCTGGGAGACCCAGTACTTC. It is translated as CASSSRATWETQYF.

The rearrangement joins TRBV7-9 to TRBJ1-1; perhaps TRBD1 as D (6 bases). Deletions cut 3 bases from V and 4 bases from J, with 12 bases between. This CDR3 is 14 amino acids long. Germline V gene sequence: CDR1 SEHNR, CDR2 FQNEAQ (reference sequence). In nucleotides, the CDR3 is TGTGCCAGCAGCTTGACAGGTTCTATCACTGAAGCTTTCTTT. It specifies CASSLTGSITEAFF.

The chain uses TRBV12-3 or TRBV12-4 and TRBJ1-6; maybe TRBD1 (6 bases). This CDR3 region has 13 residues. The V end lost 5 bases, the J end lost 9 bases, and 11 bases lay between the germline ends. CDR3 in DNA: TGTGCCAGCAGTAGGGGGGGCAGTTCACCCCTCCACTTT. Its translation: CASSRGGSSPLHF.

The DNA for the CDR3 is TGCAGTGCTACGGACGGGGGAAGGAATGAAAAACTGTTTTTT. Translated, it gives CSATDGGRNEKLFF. The chain recombines TRBV20-1 with TRBJ1-4, with D perhaps TRBD1 (5 bases). The germline CDR1 and CDR2 sequences are DFQATT and SNEGSKA (reference sequence). The CDR3 sequence is 14 residues long. V lost 4 bases to trimming and J lost 5 bases, with 14 bases between them.

The sample holds a few counts of this clonotype. This chain's CDR3 is CSARDSRRDGVPQHF. The CDR3 nucleotides are TGCAGTGCTAGAGATTCCCGCAGGGACGGTGTCCCCCAGCATTTT. The rearrangement uses TRBV20-1 and TRBJ1-5; the D gene is possibly TRBD1 (5 bases). From germline, CDR1 is DFQATT and CDR2 SNEGSKA (reference sequence). Trimming took off 0 bases at V and 10 bases at J, with 19 bases between the two ends. This CDR3 has 15 residues.